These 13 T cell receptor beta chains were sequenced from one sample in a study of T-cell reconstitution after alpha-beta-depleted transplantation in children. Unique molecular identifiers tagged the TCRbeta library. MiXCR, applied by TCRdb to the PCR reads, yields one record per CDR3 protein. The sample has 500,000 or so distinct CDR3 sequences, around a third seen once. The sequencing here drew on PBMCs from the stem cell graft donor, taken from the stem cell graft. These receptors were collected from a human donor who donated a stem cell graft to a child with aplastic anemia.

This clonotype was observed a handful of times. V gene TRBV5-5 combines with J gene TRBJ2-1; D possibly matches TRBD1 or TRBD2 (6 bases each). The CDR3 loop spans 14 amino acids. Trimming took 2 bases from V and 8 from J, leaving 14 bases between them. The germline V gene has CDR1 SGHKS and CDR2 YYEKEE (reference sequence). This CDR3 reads CASSLGPGGDEQFF. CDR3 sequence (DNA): TGTGCCAGCAGCTTAGGCCCCGGGGGCGATGAGCAGTTCTTC.

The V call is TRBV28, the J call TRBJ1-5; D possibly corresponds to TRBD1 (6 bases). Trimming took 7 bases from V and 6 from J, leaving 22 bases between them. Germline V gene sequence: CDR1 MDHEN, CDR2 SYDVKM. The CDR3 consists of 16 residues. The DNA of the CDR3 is TGTGCCAGCACTCGTGGGGCACAGGGTAGGAGTCAGCCCCAGCATTTT. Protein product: CASTRGAQGRSQPQHF.

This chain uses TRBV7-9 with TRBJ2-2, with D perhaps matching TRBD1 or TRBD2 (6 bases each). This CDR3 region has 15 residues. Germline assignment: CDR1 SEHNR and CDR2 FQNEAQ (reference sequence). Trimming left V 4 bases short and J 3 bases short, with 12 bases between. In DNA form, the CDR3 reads TGTGCCAGCAGCTCGGGGGACACGGACACCGGGGAGCTGTTTTTT. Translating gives CASSSGDTDTGELFF.

The CDR3 coding sequence is TGTGCCAGCAGCCGCAGGGGAGGAGGGCAGCCCCAGCATTTT. Translating gives CASSRRGGGQPQHF. The chain links TRBV7-2 to TRBJ1-5; a weak D match, TRBD1 (6 bases). Germline assignment: CDR1 SGHTA and CDR2 FQGNSA. V lost 5 bases, J lost 7 bases, and 15 bases lay in between. The CDR3 is 14 residues long.

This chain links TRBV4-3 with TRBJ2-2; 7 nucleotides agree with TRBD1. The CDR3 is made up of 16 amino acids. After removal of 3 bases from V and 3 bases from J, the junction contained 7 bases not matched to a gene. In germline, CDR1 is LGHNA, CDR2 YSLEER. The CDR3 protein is CASSHEDRDYTGELFF. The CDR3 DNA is TGCGCCAGCAGCCACGAAGACAGGGATTACACCGGGGAGCTGTTTTTT.

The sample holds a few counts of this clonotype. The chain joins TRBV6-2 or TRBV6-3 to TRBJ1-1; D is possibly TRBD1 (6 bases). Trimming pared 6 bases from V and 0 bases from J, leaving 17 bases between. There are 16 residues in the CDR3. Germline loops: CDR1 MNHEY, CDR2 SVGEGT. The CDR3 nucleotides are TGTGCCAGCAGCTTCAACTCAGGGGTCATGAACACTGAAGCTTTCTTT. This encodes CASSFNSGVMNTEAFF.

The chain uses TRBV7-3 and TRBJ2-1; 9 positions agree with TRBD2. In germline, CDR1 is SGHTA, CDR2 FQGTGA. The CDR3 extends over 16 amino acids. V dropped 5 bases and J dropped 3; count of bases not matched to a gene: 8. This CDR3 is CASSPLAGPSYNEQFF. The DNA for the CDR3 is TGTGCCAGCAGCCCACTAGCGGGCCCTAGCTACAATGAGCAGTTCTTC.

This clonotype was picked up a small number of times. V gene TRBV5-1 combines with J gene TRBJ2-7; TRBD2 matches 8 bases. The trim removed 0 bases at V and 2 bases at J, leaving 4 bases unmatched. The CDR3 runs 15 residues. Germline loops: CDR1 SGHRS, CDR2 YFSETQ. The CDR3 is CASSLDPTSAYEQYF. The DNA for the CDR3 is TGCGCCAGCAGCTTGGACCCGACTAGCGCCTACGAGCAGTACTTC. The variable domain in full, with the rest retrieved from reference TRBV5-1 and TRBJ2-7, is KAGVTQTPRYLIKTRGQQVTLSCSPISGHRSVSWYQQTPGQGLQFLFEYFSETQRNKGNFPGRFSGRQFSNSRSEMNVSTLELGDSALYLCASSLDPTSAYEQYFGPGTRLTVT.

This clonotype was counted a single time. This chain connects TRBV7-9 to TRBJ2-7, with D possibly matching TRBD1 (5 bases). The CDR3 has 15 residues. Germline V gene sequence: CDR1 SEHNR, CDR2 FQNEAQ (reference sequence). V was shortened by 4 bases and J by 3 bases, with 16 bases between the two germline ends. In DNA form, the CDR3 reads TGTGCCAGCAGCTCCGGTTGGGCAGGGAACTACGAGCAGTACGTC. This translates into CASSSGWAGNYEQYV.

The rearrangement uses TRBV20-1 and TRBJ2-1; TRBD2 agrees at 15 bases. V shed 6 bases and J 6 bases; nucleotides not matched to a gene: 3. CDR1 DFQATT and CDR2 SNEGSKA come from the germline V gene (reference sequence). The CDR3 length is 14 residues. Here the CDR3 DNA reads TGCAGTGCAAGGACTAGCGGGAGGGGCAATGAGCAGTTCTTC. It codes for CSARTSGRGNEQFF.

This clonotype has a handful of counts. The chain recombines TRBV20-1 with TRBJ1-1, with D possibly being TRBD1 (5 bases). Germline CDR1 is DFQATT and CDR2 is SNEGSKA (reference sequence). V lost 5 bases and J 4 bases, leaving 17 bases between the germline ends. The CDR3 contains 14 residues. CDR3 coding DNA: TGCAGTGCTTACATGGGGGGGGACCTCACTGAAGCTTTCTTT. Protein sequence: CSAYMGGDLTEAFF.

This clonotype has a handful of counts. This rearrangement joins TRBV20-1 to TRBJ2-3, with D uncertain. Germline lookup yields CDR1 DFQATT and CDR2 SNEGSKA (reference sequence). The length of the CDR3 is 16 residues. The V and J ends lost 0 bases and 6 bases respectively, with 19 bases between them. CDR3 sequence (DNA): TGCAGTGCTAGAGATTCATACCCCTACCCAAGGGATACGCAGTATTTT. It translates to CSARDSYPYPRDTQYF.

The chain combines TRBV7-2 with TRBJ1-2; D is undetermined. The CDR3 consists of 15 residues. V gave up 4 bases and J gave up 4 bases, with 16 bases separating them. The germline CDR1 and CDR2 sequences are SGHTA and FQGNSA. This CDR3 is CASSSTPQIFYGYTF. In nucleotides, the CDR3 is TGTGCCAGCAGCTCGACTCCACAGATTTTCTATGGCTACACCTTC.